This TCR beta chain was profiled in a study of sequential checkpoint blockade in melanoma. Across the whole study: Both treatment sequences were followed by maintenance nivolumab. After nivolumab or ipilimumab alone, some 20 patients had week-13 rebiopsies. TCRbeta immunosequencing was performed on DNA from roughly 90 pretreatment melanoma tumor samples.

Treatment in this sample: randomized to nivolumab then ipilimumab (arm A) or the reverse (arm B). For this clone: The antigen remains unidentified.

TCRdb's copy holds only in-frame clones and misses some; the assay was immunoSEQ multiplex PCR. The sample consists of approximately 2,000 clones, over 15% of them appearing once. Trimming took off 5 bases at V and 4 bases at J, with 11 bases between the two ends. The CDR3 length is 13 residues. Per the germline V gene, CDR1 is MNHGY and CDR2 is SAAAGT. Findings and limits, study-wide: T-cell fraction and clonality followed PD-L1 and CD8+ counts, not mutational load.

The clonotype originates from a human donor with melanoma. The rearrangement uses TRBV6-8 and TRBJ1-2; D may be TRBD1 (5 bases). This sample comprised tumor tissue (inferred from file names), obtained from a patient given nivolumab and ipilimumab in sequence. CDR3 DNA sequence: TGTGCCAGCAGTGCGTCTGGGACCTATGGCTACACCTTC. This sequence encodes CASSASGTYGYTF.